These 12 T cell receptor beta chains originate from one sample sequenced in a study of cytomegalovirus exposure and HLA in healthy donors. Some clones are missing from TCRdb's copy, which holds only in-frame ones; the method was immunoSEQ multiplex PCR. The table records around 200,000 clones, around nine tenths of them present only once. Material for sequencing was PBMCs. These receptor sequences come from a young woman in good health and CMV-seronegative.

V gene TRBV28 combines with J gene TRBJ1-1, with unresolved D. The length of the CDR3 is 13 residues. The ends were cut back, 2 bases at V and 4 bases at J, with 8 bases in the middle. The germline V gene has CDR1 MDHEN and CDR2 SYDVKM. CDR3 region: CASSLQASTEAFF. The CDR3 DNA sequence: TGTGCCAGCAGTTTACAGGCTTCCACTGAAGCTTTCTTT.

This chain connects TRBV7-9 to TRBJ2-5; TRBD2 matches at 8 bases. The junction had 7 bases not matched to a gene; V was cut back by 11 bases and J by 2 bases. CDR3 length equals 13 residues. Germline lookup yields CDR1 SEHNR and CDR2 FQNEAQ (reference sequence). CDR3 nucleotide sequence: TGTGCCGGAACGTTAGCGGGACAAGAGACCCAGTACTTC. It yields the protein CAGTLAGQETQYF.

V usage is TRBV10-3 and J usage is TRBJ1-1; D may be TRBD1 (6 bases). The V gene lost 6 bases and the J gene lost 5 bases, with 10 bases spanning the gap. Germline V gene data show CDR1 as ENHRY and CDR2 as SYGVKD. The CDR3 is made up of 12 amino acids. The CDR3 here is CAIRVGQTEAFF. The CDR3 region has the DNA TGTGCCATCAGGGTCGGACAGACTGAAGCTTTCTTT.

This sequence joins TRBV6-1 and TRBJ2-4, with a tentative D call TRBD2 (6 bases). Germline CDR1 MNHNS, CDR2 SASEGT. Trimming removed 6 bases at V and 0 bases at J, with 6 bases between. The CDR3 is 13 residues long. The chain's CDR3 is CASREGAKNIQYF. The CDR3 bases are TGTGCCAGCAGGGAGGGAGCCAAAAACATTCAGTACTTC.

The chain combines TRBV6-6 with TRBJ2-7; D call uncertain. Trimming took 6 bases from V and 3 from J, leaving 12 bases between them. The CDR3 is made up of 13 amino acids. CDR1 is MNHNY, CDR2 SVGAGI, per germline (reference sequence). The CDR3 loop is CASSWSDDYEQYF. DNA for the CDR3: TGTGCCAGCAGCTGGAGCGACGACTACGAGCAGTACTTC.

The gene calls are TRBV11-2 and TRBJ2-4; tentatively, D is TRBD1 (5 bases). This CDR3 is 13 amino acids long. The V gene lost 0 bases and the J gene lost 5 bases, with 5 bases spanning the gap. Germline-derived CDR1 and CDR2 are SGHAT and FQNNGV. The CDR3 spells CASSLDRENIQYF. CDR3 DNA sequence: TGTGCCAGCAGCTTAGACAGGGAAAACATTCAGTACTTC.

The chain joins TRBV6-6 to TRBJ1-3; TRBD1 agrees at 8 bases. The CDR3 length is 15 residues. V lost 6 bases to trimming and J lost 2 bases; unmatched junction nucleotides: 6. Germline V CDR1 and CDR2: MNHNY, SVGAGI (reference sequence). The CDR3 is CASSQQGETGNTIYF. As DNA, the CDR3 is TGTGCCAGCAGCCAACAGGGGGAAACTGGAAACACCATATATTTT.

This clone occurred once. This CDR3 is CASSSTGGAGYQPQHF. The CDR3, as DNA: TGTGCCAGCAGTTCCACAGGGGGCGCGGGGTATCAGCCCCAGCATTTT. The V gene is TRBV27, the J gene TRBJ1-5; 9 nucleotides match TRBD1. With 4 bases clipped from V and 5 bases from J, the junction kept 9 bases outside the gene matches. This CDR3 is built from 16 residues. Germline V gene lookup returns CDR1 MNHEY and CDR2 SMNVEV (reference sequence).

The chain is built from TRBV19 and TRBJ2-7; tentative D call: TRBD1 (5 bases). Germline CDR1 LNHDA, CDR2 SQIVND (reference sequence). V was clipped by 6 bases and J by 2 bases, with 17 bases between them. The CDR3 covers 15 residues. The CDR3, as DNA: TGTGCCAGTAGCTTCACAGGTGCCAGCCCCTACGAGCAGTACTTC. This sequence encodes CASSFTGASPYEQYF.

The table lists this clone with a few counts. The rearrangement joins TRBV6-4 to TRBJ2-1; 11 positions match TRBD1. This CDR3 contains 14 residues. Germline values: CDR1 MRHNA, CDR2 SNTAGT. Trimming removed 2 bases from V and 6 bases from J; junction bases left unmatched: 0. CDR3 in DNA: TGTGCCAGCAGTGACGGGACAGGGGGCAATGAGCAGTTCTTC. Protein product: CASSDGTGGNEQFF.

This clone rates as medium-sized. The DNA for the CDR3 is TGTGCCAGCAGTGTAAGGCCAGGGGGCTCCTACAATGAGCAGTTCTTC. It translates to CASSVRPGGSYNEQFF. V gene TRBV6-1 combines with J gene TRBJ2-1; 7 bases are a match to TRBD1. CDR1 and CDR2 from the germline V gene are MNHNS and SASEGT. CDR3 length: 16 residues. With 4 bases clipped from V and 0 bases from J, the junction kept 6 bases outside the gene matches.

This chain uses TRBV25-1 with TRBJ2-1; possible D gene TRBD2, 6 bases. Trimming pared 3 bases from V and 4 bases from J, leaving 13 bases between. Germline V gene sequence: CDR1 MGHDK, CDR2 SYGVNS. The CDR3 extends over 15 amino acids. The DNA of the CDR3 is TGTGCCAGCAGTGATGGGGACTTTACGTACAATGAGCAGTTCTTC. Translating gives CASSDGDFTYNEQFF. The full variable domain, with the rest looked up from reference TRBV25-1 and TRBJ2-1, is EADIYQTPRYLVIGTGKKITLECSQTMGHDKMYWYQQDPGMELHLIHYSYGVNSTEKGDLSSESTVSRIRTEHFPLTLESARPSHTSQYLCASSDGDFTYNEQFFGPGTRLTVL.